One sample yielded the 13 T cell receptor beta chains listed below, sequenced in a study of blood T cell repertoires in COVID-19. This table comes from immunoSEQ multiplex PCR, and its TCRdb copy is limited to in-frame clones, with some not included. This table has some 180,000 clones, around 83% appearing once. The sample comprised peripheral blood. The receptors shown here come from a woman aged 70-85 years who had recovered from COVID-19.

In its sample, this clone was seen a few times. The rearrangement joins TRBV7-8 to TRBJ1-2, with a tentative D call TRBD1 (5 bases). The CDR3 length is 15 residues. Between the trimmed V and J ends, which lost 5 bases and 2 bases, there was a span of 15 bases. CDR1 is SGHVS, CDR2 FQNEAQ, per germline. DNA for the CDR3: TGTGCCAGCAGCGCAGAGACTGGGGCGAACTATGGCTACACCTTC. It encodes CASSAETGANYGYTF.

The chain is built from TRBV12-3 or TRBV12-4 and TRBJ2-7; D is undetermined. Trimming took 1 base from V and 3 from J, leaving 7 bases between them. The CDR3 is made up of 13 amino acids. The CDR3 loop is CASSLVGSYEQYF. The CDR3 DNA reads as TGTGCCAGCAGTTTAGTGGGCAGCTACGAGCAGTACTTC.

The rearrangement links TRBV28 to TRBJ1-1; TRBD1 agrees at 10 bases. From germline, CDR1 is MDHEN and CDR2 SYDVKM. Losses at the gene ends were 5 bases for V and 5 bases for J; bases not matched to a gene: 5. CDR3 length: 14 amino acids. The CDR3 DNA follows: TGTGCCAGCAGTCTCAGGACAGGGGGGACTGAAGCTTTCTTT. It is translated as CASSLRTGGTEAFF.

The sample holds a few counts of this clone. The V gene is TRBV3-1 (or the pseudogene TRBV3-2), the J gene TRBJ1-2; D is perhaps TRBD1 (5 bases). Trimming stripped 3 bases from V and 0 bases from J, with 17 bases between. This CDR3 contains 17 residues. Germline values: CDR1 LGHDT, CDR2 YNNKEL (reference sequence). CDR3 coding DNA: TGTGCCAGCAGCCACCGGGGAGGGGAAAGGGCTAACTATGGCTACACCTTC. Protein product: CASSHRGGERANYGYTF.

The table lists this clone with a few counts. The V and J genes are TRBV11-2 and TRBJ2-3; 11 bases line up with TRBD2. V was pared by 1 base and J by 5 bases, with 5 bases of the junction left unmatched. CDR3 length equals 16 residues. Germline CDR1 and CDR2: SGHAT and FQNNGV. CDR3 region: CASSLAPSGGRDTQYF. CDR3 DNA sequence: TGTGCCAGCAGCTTAGCCCCTAGCGGGGGGAGAGATACGCAGTATTTT.

As regards this clone: The germline gene is not matched at one end of the junction; a read error may be the cause. This chain uses TRBV7-7 with TRBJ2-7; 11 bases are a match to TRBD1. There are 13 residues in the CDR3. Germline CDR1 reads SSHAT; CDR2 reads FNYEAQ (reference sequence). CDR3 bases: TGTGCTAGCAGCCCGGACAGGGGGCACGAGCAGTACTTC. Amino acids: CASSPDRGHEQYF.

The CDR3 loop is CASSRPGLGVNIQYF. DNA of the CDR3: TGTGCCAGCAGCCGCCCCGGACTAGGCGTAAACATTCAGTACTTC. This chain joins TRBV6-2 or TRBV6-3 and TRBJ2-4; 7 nucleotides line up with TRBD2. The length of the CDR3 is 15 residues. Germline CDR1 MNHEY, CDR2 SVGEGT. V lost 6 bases and J lost 6; bases outside the gene matches: 11.

The chain uses TRBV3-1 (or the pseudogene TRBV3-2) and TRBJ2-3; D perhaps matches TRBD2 (5 bases). This CDR3 contains 15 residues. Per germline, CDR1 LGHDT and CDR2 YNNKEL (reference sequence). The germline V and J ends were trimmed by 4 bases and 6 bases, with 17 bases remaining between them. As DNA, the CDR3 is TGTGCCAGCAGCCGCCGGGGATATCACGGCGATACGCAGTATTTT. It encodes CASSRRGYHGDTQYF.

The chain carries TRBV6-6 and TRBJ2-5; D is undetermined. Trimming took 4 bases from V and 7 from J, leaving 10 bases between them. CDR3 length equals 12 residues. CDR1 MNHNY and CDR2 SVGAGI come from the germline V gene (reference sequence). The CDR3 loop is CASSFVVGTQYF. The CDR3, as DNA: TGTGCCAGCAGTTTCGTGGTCGGGACCCAGTACTTC.

This clone is a singleton in its sample. The chain uses TRBV7-9 and TRBJ2-1; D is unresolved. CDR1 is SEHNR and CDR2 is FQNEAQ in the germline V gene (reference sequence). The CDR3 length is 13 residues. V lost 7 bases to trimming and J lost 6 bases, with 13 bases between them. The DNA for the CDR3 is TGTGCCAGCACCATGGAACCGGGCAATGAGCAGTTCTTC. Residues: CASTMEPGNEQFF.

The chain joins TRBV30 to TRBJ1-5; weak D call: TRBD1 (5 bases). The V gene's germline CDR1 is GTSNPN and CDR2 SVGIG (reference sequence). CDR3 length: 15 residues. The V end lost 5 bases, the J end lost 7 bases, and 21 bases lay between the germline ends. CDR3 amino acids: CAWARSGTPIQPQHF. CDR3 nucleotide sequence: TGTGCCTGGGCCCGCTCCGGGACTCCCATCCAGCCCCAGCATTTT. The entire variable domain, with the rest obtained from reference TRBV30 and TRBJ1-5, is as follows: SQTIHQWPATLVQPVGSPLSLECTVEGTSNPNLYWYRQAAGRGLQLLFYSVGIGQISSEVPQNLSASRPQDRQFILSSKKLLLSDSGFYLCAWARSGTPIQPQHFGDGTRLSIL.

A single count supports this clone. The chain links TRBV4-1 to TRBJ1-5, with 10 positions matching TRBD1. CDR1 and CDR2 from the germline V gene are MGHRA and YSYEKL. The J segment lost 2 bases and the V segment lost 4 bases, leaving 8 bases of the junction unmatched. CDR3 length: 17 amino acids. CDR3 nucleotide sequence: TGCGCCAGCAGCCGCGGGACAGGGGAGTTGGGCAATCAGCCCCAGCATTTT. Its translation is CASSRGTGELGNQPQHF.

The V and J genes are TRBV7-3 and TRBJ1-5; no reliable D call. Germline values: CDR1 SGHTA, CDR2 FQGTGA. The CDR3 extends over 13 amino acids. V lost 3 bases to trimming and J lost 5 bases, with 8 bases between them. The CDR3 DNA reads as TGTGCCAGCAGCTTGAGAAACGATCAGCCCCAGCATTTT. Its translation: CASSLRNDQPQHF.